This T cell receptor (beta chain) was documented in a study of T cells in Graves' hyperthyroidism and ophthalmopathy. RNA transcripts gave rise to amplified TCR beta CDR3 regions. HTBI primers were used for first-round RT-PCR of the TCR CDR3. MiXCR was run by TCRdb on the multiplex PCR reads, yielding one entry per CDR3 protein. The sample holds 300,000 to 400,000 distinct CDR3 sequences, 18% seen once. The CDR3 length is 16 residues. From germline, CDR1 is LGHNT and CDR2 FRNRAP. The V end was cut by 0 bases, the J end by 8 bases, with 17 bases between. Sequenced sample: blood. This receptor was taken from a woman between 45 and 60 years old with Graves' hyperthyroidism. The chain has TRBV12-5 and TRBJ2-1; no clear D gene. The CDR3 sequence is CASGLVLTGIGDEQFF. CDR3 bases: TGTGCTAGTGGTTTGGTACTGACGGGCATTGGGGATGAGCAGTTCTTC.